This T cell receptor (beta chain) originates from a study of identical twins. Points from the study as a whole: Zero-insertion analyses might be partly confounded by invariant T cells like MAIT and iNKT. Alpha sequences that were out-of-frame and twin-shared showed an excess of low generation probability.

Deletions cut 4 bases from V and 4 bases from J, with 19 bases between. This CDR3 region has 16 residues. Per the germline V gene, CDR1 is DFQATT and CDR2 is SNEGSKA (reference sequence). TCRdb independently ran MiXCR on the 5' RACE reads; one entry per CDR3 protein. The data hold approximately 630,000 distinct CDR3 sequences, with about 7.6% observed a single time. Comments on this clonotype: Its antigen is unidentified.

Healthy Caucasians alone served as donors. The same sample was also used in a study of yellow fever vaccine responses in identical twins.

Sequenced: PBMCs. This TCR came from a woman aged 18 to 35 in good health. The chain has TRBV20-1 and TRBJ2-2; D is possibly TRBD2 (5 bases). CDR3 loop: CSATKASTRSTGELFF. CDR3 sequence (DNA): TGCAGTGCTACTAAGGCTAGCACACGGAGCACCGGGGAGCTGTTTTTT.